A selection of T cell receptor beta chains follows, all from one sample in a study of blood T cells in healthy people across ages. TCRdb used MiXCR to reprocess the 5' RACE reads, holding one entry per CDR3 protein. The sample holds over a million distinct CDR3 sequences, roughly 43% seen once. Sequenced sample: blood. All receptors come from a woman younger than 35 in good health. Both conserved end residues are part of each CDR3. Each record gives: V gene, J gene, CDR3 protein.

V: TRBV20-1
J: TRBJ2-2
CDR3: CSARERQAARTGELFF

V: TRBV7-9
J: TRBJ2-3
CDR3: CASSYLTGSGTDTQYF

V: TRBV4-1
J: TRBJ2-7
CDR3: CASSQDFWQGNPYEQYF

V: TRBV5-1
J: TRBJ1-1
CDR3: CASKEMDKTAFF

V: TRBV7-9
J: TRBJ2-7
CDR3: CASSFDIAGPYEQYF

V: TRBV20-1
J: TRBJ2-7
CDR3: CSARPRQTNSYEQYF

V: TRBV15
J: TRBJ2-7
CDR3: CATSREWTPSFAYEQYF

V: TRBV29-1
J: TRBJ2-1
CDR3: CSVLGTGAYNEQFF

V: TRBV6-5
J: TRBJ2-1
CDR3: CASRLAGPSYNEQFF

V: TRBV14
J: TRBJ1-1
CDR3: CASSYLGLVGTEAFF

V: TRBV5-1
J: TRBJ2-1
CDR3: CASRRDGSYNEQFF

V: TRBV20-1
J: TRBJ2-7
CDR3: CSARAWREASYEQYF

V: TRBV20-1
J: TRBJ2-7
CDR3: CSANGVTSYEQYF

V: TRBV4-1
J: TRBJ2-7
CDR3: CASSQATSGSYEQYF

V: TRBV6-2/TRBV6-3
J: TRBJ1-5
CDR3: CASRTTGQVVNQPQHF

V: TRBV20-1
J: TRBJ1-6
CDR3: CSASLGGASSPLHF

V: TRBV7-3
J: TRBJ2-5
CDR3: CASSLNRDFIHEQYF

V: TRBV6-5
J: TRBJ1-5
CDR3: CASSYLTGQPQHF

V: TRBV12-3/TRBV12-4
J: TRBJ2-5
CDR3: CASSLGGIGTQYF

V: TRBV4-1
J: TRBJ2-6
CDR3: CASSQDFRSGANVLTF

V: TRBV28
J: TRBJ2-3
CDR3: CASSLAGVGTDTQYF

V: TRBV7-9
J: TRBJ1-2
CDR3: CASSLVGVNYGYTF